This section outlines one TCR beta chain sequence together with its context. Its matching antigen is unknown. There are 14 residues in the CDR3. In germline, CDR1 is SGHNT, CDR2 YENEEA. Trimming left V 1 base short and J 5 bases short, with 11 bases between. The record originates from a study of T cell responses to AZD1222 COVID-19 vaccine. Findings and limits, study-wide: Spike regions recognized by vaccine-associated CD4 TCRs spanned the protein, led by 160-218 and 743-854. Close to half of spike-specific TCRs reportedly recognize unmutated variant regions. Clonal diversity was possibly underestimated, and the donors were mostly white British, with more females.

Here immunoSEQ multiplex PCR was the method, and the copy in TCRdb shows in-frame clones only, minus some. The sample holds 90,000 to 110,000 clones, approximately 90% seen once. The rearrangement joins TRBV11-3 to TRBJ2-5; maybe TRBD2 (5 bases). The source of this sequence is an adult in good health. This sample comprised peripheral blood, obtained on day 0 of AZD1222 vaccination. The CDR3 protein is CASSLVAGWETQYF. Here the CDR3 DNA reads TGTGCCAGCAGCTTAGTCGCGGGTTGGGAGACCCAGTACTTC.